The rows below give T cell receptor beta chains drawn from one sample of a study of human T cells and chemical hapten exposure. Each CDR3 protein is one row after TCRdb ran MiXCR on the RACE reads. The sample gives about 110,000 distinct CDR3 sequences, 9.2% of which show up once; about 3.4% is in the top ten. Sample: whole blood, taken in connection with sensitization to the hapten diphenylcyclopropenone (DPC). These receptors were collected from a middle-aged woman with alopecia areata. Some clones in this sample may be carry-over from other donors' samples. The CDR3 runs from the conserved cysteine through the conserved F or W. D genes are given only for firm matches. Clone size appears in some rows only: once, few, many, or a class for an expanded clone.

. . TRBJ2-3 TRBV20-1 CSATSGRDGTDTQYF TGCAGTGCTACCAGTGGCCGGGACGGCACAGATACGCAGTATTTT
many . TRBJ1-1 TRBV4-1 CASSQETANTEAFF TGCGCCAGCAGCCAAGAGACGGCGAACACTGAAGCTTTCTTT
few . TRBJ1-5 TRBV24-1 CATGWGGNQPQHF TGTGCCACCGGATGGGGAGGCAATCAGCCCCAGCATTTT
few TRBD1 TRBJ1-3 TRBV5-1 CASSLPGTGGGGNTIYF TGCGCCAGCAGCTTGCCCGGGACAGGGGGCGGTGGAAACACCATATATTTT
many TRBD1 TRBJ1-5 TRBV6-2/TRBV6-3 CASSYDPTGAQHF TGTGCCAGCAGTTACGATCCGACAGGGGCCCAGCATTTT
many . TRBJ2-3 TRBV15 CATKASSGRDTQYF TGTGCCACCAAAGCTAGCAGCGGTAGGGATACGCAGTATTTT
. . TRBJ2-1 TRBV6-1 CASRLTGIPPYNEQFF TGTGCCAGCAGACTTACCGGGATCCCACCCTACAATGAGCAGTTCTTC
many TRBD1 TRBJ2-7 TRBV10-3 CAITTGDEQYF TGTGCCATCACAACAGGGGACGAGCAGTACTTC
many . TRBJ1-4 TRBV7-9 CASRHRYLNEKLFF TGTGCCAGCAGGCATCGGTACCTTAATGAAAAACTGTTTTTT
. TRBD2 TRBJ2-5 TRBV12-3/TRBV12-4 CASSPGTSRETQYF TGTGCCAGCAGTCCAGGGACTAGCAGAGAGACCCAGTACTTC
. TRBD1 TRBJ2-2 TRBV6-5 CASSLGQGAIGELFF TGTGCCAGCAGTTTGGGACAGGGGGCGATCGGGGAGCTGTTTTTT
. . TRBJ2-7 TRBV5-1 CASSLGAGISYEQYF TGCGCCAGCAGCTTGGGGGCAGGCATAAGTTACGAGCAGTACTTC
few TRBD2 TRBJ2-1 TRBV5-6 CASSLEGSGAGSMNEQFF TGTGCCAGCAGCTTGGAGGGTAGCGGGGCCGGGAGTATGAATGAGCAGTTCTTC
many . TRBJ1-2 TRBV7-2 CASSPLGGSYGYTF TGTGCCAGCAGCCCCCTGGGGGGGAGCTATGGCTACACCTTC
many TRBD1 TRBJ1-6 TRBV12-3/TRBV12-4 CASRPSGGAPYNSPLHF TGTGCCAGCAGGCCTTCAGGGGGCGCACCCTATAATTCACCCCTCCACTTT
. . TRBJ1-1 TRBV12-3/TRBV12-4 CASTYGGTEAFF TGTGCCAGCACCTACGGGGGCACTGAAGCTTTCTTT
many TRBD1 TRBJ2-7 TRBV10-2 CASNRQGSYEQYF TGCGCCAGTAACCGACAGGGCTCCTACGAGCAGTACTTC
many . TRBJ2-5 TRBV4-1 CASSPGVGQETQYF TGCGCCAGCAGCCCAGGGGTCGGTCAAGAGACCCAGTACTTC
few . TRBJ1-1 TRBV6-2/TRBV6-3 CASSYPNYHMNTEAFF TGTGCCAGCAGTTACCCCAACTACCATATGAACACTGAAGCTTTCTTT
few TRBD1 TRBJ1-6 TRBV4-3 CASSQVLTGVNSPLHF TGCGCCAGCAGCCAAGTCCTGACAGGGGTAAATTCACCCCTCCACTTT
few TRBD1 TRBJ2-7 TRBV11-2 CASSLLGQASYEQYF TGTGCCAGCAGTTTGTTGGGACAGGCATCCTACGAGCAGTACTTC
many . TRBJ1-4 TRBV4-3 CASSHLQTRDEKLFF TGCGCCAGCAGCCACCTCCAGACCAGGGATGAAAAACTGTTTTTT
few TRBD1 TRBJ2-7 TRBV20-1 CSAPGTGKLYEQYF TGCAGTGCTCCCGGGACAGGGAAACTCTACGAGCAGTACTTC
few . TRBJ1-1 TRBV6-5 CASSYLPGGRNEAFF TGTGCCAGCAGCTACCTCCCGGGGGGCCGTAATGAAGCTTTCTTT
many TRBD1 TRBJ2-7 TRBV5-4 CASSSQNPGTGYYEQYF TGTGCCAGCAGCTCCCAGAATCCCGGGACAGGGTACTACGAGCAGTACTTC
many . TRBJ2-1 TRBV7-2 CASSSAGASEQFF TGTGCCAGCAGCTCCGCCGGGGCGAGTGAGCAGTTCTTC
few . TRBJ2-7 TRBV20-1 CSARTTYEQYF TGCAGTGCCCGGACAACTTACGAGCAGTACTTC
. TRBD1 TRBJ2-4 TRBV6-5 CASRETGGAGAKNIQYF TGTGCCAGCAGAGAAACAGGGGGCGCAGGGGCCAAAAACATTCAGTACTTC
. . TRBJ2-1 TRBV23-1 CASSQDTGPMIEGSYNEQFF TGCGCCAGCAGTCAAGATACAGGGCCCATGATAGAGGGATCCTACAATGAGCAGTTCTTC